The 20 T cell receptor beta chains given below trace back to one sample, sequenced in a study of post-analysis software for immune sequencing data. These TCRs are of unknown antigen specificity. General study results and limits: The five TRBV segments detected at higher frequency in patients than in controls included TRBV5-6, TRBV5-1 and TRBV20-1.

Presence of unique molecular identifiers characterized the TCR beta cDNA libraries. TCRdb passed the PCR reads through MiXCR, listing each CDR3 protein once. The repertoire holds around 700,000 distinct CDR3 sequences, with roughly three fifths as singletons. The sample taken for sequencing was blood. Every receptor here comes from a girl aged 2 to 10 with multiple sclerosis.

This chain links TRBV29-1 with TRBJ2-3, with a weak D call TRBD2 (5 bases). V was pared by 7 bases and J by 2 bases, with 16 bases between. Germline V CDR1 and CDR2: SQVTM, ANQGSEA. The CDR3 is 14 amino acids. CDR3 DNA sequence: TGCAGCGCATCCCAAGGGAGCGACACAGATACGCAGTATTTT. Encoded protein: CSASQGSDTDTQYF.

The chain links TRBV25-1 to TRBJ1-1; D call uncertain. The CDR3 spans 11 residues. Germline CDR1 and CDR2: MGHDK and SYGVNS. The V gene lost 6 bases and the J gene lost 10 bases, with 12 bases spanning the gap. The CDR3 DNA reads TGTGCCAGCAGAGGAGGGCTGGGAGCTTTCTTT. Translated, it gives CASRGGLGAFF.

The CDR3 loop reads CASSLAGTSALVTQYF. The CDR3 coding sequence is TGTGCCAGCAGCTTAGCCGGGACTAGCGCCCTGGTGACCCAGTACTTC. The chain carries TRBV7-8 and TRBJ2-7, with 10 nucleotides matching TRBD2. The DNA end lines up better with TRBJ2-5; the J call may be wrong. The CDR3 has 16 amino acids. The germline V gene encodes CDR1 SGHVS and CDR2 FQNEAQ.

V and J are TRBV24-1 and TRBJ1-1; 9 bases are shared with TRBD1. V gave up 7 bases and J gave up 5 bases; unmatched junction bases: 7. CDR1 and CDR2 from the germline V gene are KGHDR and SFDVKD. This CDR3 contains 14 residues. The CDR3 spells CATRTGQGRTEAFF. CDR3 nucleotide sequence: TGTGCCACCAGGACGGGACAGGGACGAACTGAAGCTTTCTTT.

V gene TRBV4-1 combines with J gene TRBJ2-7; 9 nucleotides agree with TRBD2. Germline V CDR1 and CDR2: MGHRA, YSYEKL. The CDR3 is 18 residues long. Germline trimming cut 0 bases from V and 2 bases from J; bases unmatched to any gene: 11. The CDR3 sequence is CASSQEGGGDTGTYEQYF. The CDR3 DNA reads as TGCGCCAGCAGCCAAGAGGGCGGGGGGGATACTGGAACCTACGAGCAGTACTTC.

The rearrangement links TRBV10-3 to TRBJ2-1, with 9 positions matching TRBD1. In germline, CDR1 is ENHRY, CDR2 SYGVKD. This CDR3 spans 13 amino acids. J was trimmed by 9 bases and V by 7 bases; bases with no gene match: 7. The CDR3 reads CAIKGQGVSEQFF. In nucleotides, the CDR3 is TGTGCCATCAAGGGACAGGGTGTTAGTGAGCAGTTCTTC.

A word on this clonotype: An end of the junction does not agree with germline; a read error may underlie this. V is TRBV10-3 and J is TRBJ2-7; 7 positions match TRBD1. This CDR3 is 15 amino acids long. Germline assignment: CDR1 ENHRY and CDR2 SYGVKD. The CDR3 nucleotides read TGTGCCATCAGTGAAGGGACAGACTCAACCTACGGGCAGTACTTC. Amino acid sequence: CAISEGTDSTYGQYF.

This chain joins TRBV12-3 or TRBV12-4 and TRBJ2-7; the match to TRBD2 covers 12 bases. After removal of 2 bases from V and 3 bases from J, the junction contained 14 bases not matched to a gene. There are 19 residues in the CDR3. The CDR3 DNA is TGTGCCAGCAGTTTATTGCAGCTTCCGGGACTAGCGGGTGTCTACGAGCAGTACTTC. Amino acid sequence: CASSLLQLPGLAGVYEQYF.

This rearrangement joins TRBV25-1 to TRBJ2-7; tentatively, D is TRBD1 or TRBD2 (7 bases each). CDR3 length: 14 amino acids. V was cut by 4 bases and J by 4 bases, with 14 bases left in between. CDR1 is MGHDK and CDR2 is SYGVNS in the germline V gene. CDR3 sequence (DNA): TGTGCCAGCAGTGCAGCGGGACAGCTTTACGAGCAGTACTTC. Its protein product is CASSAAGQLYEQYF.

V usage is TRBV12-3 or TRBV12-4 and J usage is TRBJ2-4, with 14 bases aligning to TRBD2. The J call may be incorrect, as the DNA end agrees better with TRBJ2-7. This CDR3 spans 16 amino acids. This CDR3 is CASSLRTSGRKNEQYF. Here the CDR3 DNA reads TGTGCCAGCAGTTTACGGACTAGCGGGAGGAAGAACGAGCAGTACTTC.

Only a few counts were recorded for this clonotype. The V and J genes are TRBV24-1 and TRBJ2-2; weak D call: TRBD2 (6 bases). From germline, CDR1 is KGHDR and CDR2 SFDVKD. V lost 5 bases and J lost 0, with 12 bases in between. The CDR3 loop spans 16 amino acids. The CDR3 sequence: CATSGGRTSNTGELFF. The DNA for the CDR3 is TGTGCCACCAGTGGAGGGAGGACATCGAACACCGGGGAGCTGTTTTTT.

The chain links TRBV4-3 to TRBJ1-1; no firm D call. CDR3 size: 13 residues. The ends were cut back, 3 bases at V and 1 base at J, with 6 bases in the middle. Germline values: CDR1 LGHNA, CDR2 YSLEER. The CDR3 nucleotides are TGCGCCAGCAGCCATTATGCGAACACTGAAGCTTTCTTT. Amino acid sequence: CASSHYANTEAFF.

CDR3: CSARDRSRIPVETQYF. For the CDR3, the DNA is TGCAGTGCTAGAGATCGGAGTCGGATCCCCGTAGAGACCCAGTACTTC. This chain uses TRBV20-1 with TRBJ2-5; D remains unclear. Germline-derived CDR1 and CDR2 are DFQATT and SNEGSKA (reference sequence). The CDR3 length is 16 residues. The V and J ends lost 0 bases and 4 bases respectively, with 18 bases between them.

This chain connects TRBV20-1 to TRBJ2-7; either TRBD1 or TRBD2 may supply D (6 bases each). The J call is uncertain, as TRBJ2-5 better fits the DNA end. This CDR3 spans 11 amino acids. Germline V gene lookup returns CDR1 DFQATT and CDR2 SNEGSKA (reference sequence). The chain's CDR3 is CSSRRGETQYF. CDR3 bases: TGCAGTTCCCGGAGGGGGGAGACCCAGTACTTC.

This chain connects TRBV4-1 to TRBJ2-7, with D unclear. The germline V gene has CDR1 MGHRA and CDR2 YSYEKL. The length of the CDR3 is 16 residues. V was cut by 0 bases and J by 3 bases, with 15 bases left in between. This CDR3 reads CASSQDVVRYNYEQYF. In DNA form, the CDR3 reads TGCGCCAGCAGCCAAGATGTCGTCCGCTATAACTACGAGCAGTACTTC.

This clonotype was seen a handful of times. This rearrangement joins TRBV7-6 to TRBJ2-5; D call uncertain. The V end was cut by 6 bases, the J end by 5 bases, with 16 bases between. The CDR3 length is 14 residues. CDR1 and CDR2 (germline): SGHVS, FNYEAQ. The CDR3, as DNA: TGTGCCAGCAGTCCTGGGGTCGGAACGGAGACCCAGTACTTC. Encoded protein: CASSPGVGTETQYF.

CDR3 in DNA: TGTGCCAGCACCACATCTAGCGGGGGTAGCACAGATACGCAGTATTTT. Residues: CASTTSSGGSTDTQYF. The chain has TRBV12-3 or TRBV12-4 and TRBJ2-3, with TRBD2 matching 10 bases. The CDR3 contains 16 residues. Unmatched junction bases numbered 7, after V lost 7 bases and J lost 0 bases.

This clonotype appeared a few times. The rearrangement uses TRBV2 and TRBJ2-1; 9 nucleotides agree with TRBD1. The CDR3 consists of 15 residues. Trimming at V came to 5 bases and at J to 3 bases, leaving 5 bases not matched to a gene. Germline V CDR1 and CDR2: SNHLY, FYNNEI. The CDR3 loop reads CASSTGQGYYNEQFF. The CDR3 region has the DNA TGTGCCAGCAGTACGGGACAGGGCTACTACAATGAGCAGTTCTTC.

The chain uses TRBV6-2 or TRBV6-3 and TRBJ1-5, with D unresolved. This CDR3 comprises 14 residues. The ends were cut back, 2 bases at V and 5 bases at J, with 10 bases in the middle. Germline V gives CDR1 MNHEY, CDR2 SVGEGT. The CDR3 DNA sequence: TGTGCCAGCAGTTACACTTCCGATTATCAGCCCCAGCATTTT. Its translation: CASSYTSDYQPQHF.

The V and J genes are TRBV6-5 and TRBJ2-1; 7 nucleotides agree with TRBD2. The length of the CDR3 is 15 residues. Per the germline V gene, CDR1 is MNHEY and CDR2 is SVGAGI. With 2 bases clipped from V and 6 bases from J, the junction kept 7 bases outside the gene matches. DNA of the CDR3: TGTGCCAGCAGTTACAGGGAGGGCCGGGGCAATGAGCAGTTCTTC. Translated, it gives CASSYREGRGNEQFF.